A selection of T cell receptor beta chains follows, all from one sample in a study of T cells in localized non-small cell lung cancer. Method: immunoSEQ multiplex PCR; TCRdb's copy keeps in-frame clones and lacks some. Here the sample spans under 35,000 clones, roughly 90% being singletons. The starting material was peripheral blood, obtained before any cancer treatment. The source of these receptors is a female donor older than 55 with stage I lung adenocarcinoma. Each CDR3 is given with its conserved first and last residue. The D gene is left open where the match is weak. Size tells how often a clone was seen (once, few, many) or the class of an expanded clone, and some rows leave it out.

d_call,j_call,v_call,clone_size,cdr3_nt,cdr3_aa
TRBD1,TRBJ2-7,TRBV28,.,TGTGCCAGCAGTTTAGACGGGACAGCCTCCTACGAGCAGTACTTC,CASSLDGTASYEQYF
.,TRBJ2-5,TRBV5-6,.,TGTGCCAGCAGCTTGTTAGAGGCGGATCAAGAGACCCAGTACTTC,CASSLLEADQETQYF
.,TRBJ2-1,TRBV7-9,.,TGTGCCAGCAGCTTAGGGGTCCACAATCTCGAGGCGAGCAATGAGCAGTTCTTC,CASSLGVHNLEASNEQFF
TRBD1,TRBJ2-1,TRBV7-3,.,TGTGCCAGCAGCGGTTACAGGGGAAACAATGAGCAGTTCTTC,CASSGYRGNNEQFF
.,TRBJ1-6,TRBV11-3,.,TGTGCCAGCAGCACAGGGTCCGGACCCCTCCACTTT,CASSTGSGPLHF
.,TRBJ2-2,TRBV5-1,.,TGCGCCAGCAGCTCGGGGGAGGACACCGGGGAGCTGTTTTTT,CASSSGEDTGELFF
TRBD1,TRBJ1-3,TRBV6-5,.,TGTGCCAGCAGTTACTCCACAGGGGCATCGGGAAACACCATATATTTT,CASSYSTGASGNTIYF
.,TRBJ1-1,TRBV2,.,TGTGCCAGCACCGACTGGGGGCAGGGCACTGAAGCTTTCTTT,CASTDWGQGTEAFF
.,TRBJ2-5,TRBV15,.,TGTGCCACCAGCAGAGTGGGGGAGACCCAGTACTTC,CATSRVGETQYF
TRBD1,TRBJ1-2,TRBV30,.,TGTGCCTGGAGTATGCAGGACAGGGCTAACTATGGCTACACCTTC,CAWSMQDRANYGYTF
.,TRBJ1-2,TRBV4-2,.,TGTGCCAGCAGGCAAGGGGGTGCGGGGAGTGGCTACACCTTC,CASRQGGAGSGYTF
.,TRBJ1-3,TRBV4-1,.,TGCGCCAGCAGCCAAACCAAGGATGGAAACACCATATATTTT,CASSQTKDGNTIYF
.,TRBJ1-3,TRBV27,.,TGTGCCAGCAGTCCAAAAGGGCGGGGGGGAAACACCATATATTTT,CASSPKGRGGNTIYF
.,TRBJ1-4,TRBV18,.,TGTGCCAGCTCAGCGGGCCTTGCAACTAATGAAAAACTGTTTTTT,CASSAGLATNEKLFF
.,TRBJ1-5,TRBV21-1,.,TGTGCCAGCAGCAAACCCCCGTGTTATAGCAATCAGCCCCAGCATTTT,CASSKPPCYSNQPQHF
.,TRBJ1-1,TRBV29-1,.,TGCAGCGTTAAGAGGGGCGGATCAAGCACTGAAGCTTTCTTT,CSVKRGGSSTEAFF
TRBD1,TRBJ1-1,TRBV27,.,TGTGCCTATTCAGGGGGGTTCCGGGATGACACTGAAGCTTTCTTT,CAYSGGFRDDTEAFF
TRBD2,TRBJ2-3,TRBV5-1,.,TGCGCCAGCAGCTTGGATAGTAGCGGGAGAGGCACAGATACGCAGTATTTT,CASSLDSSGRGTDTQYF
.,TRBJ2-6,TRBV7-9,.,TGTGCCAGCAGCTTTTCCCACTCTGGGGCCAACGTCCTGACTTTC,CASSFSHSGANVLTF
.,TRBJ1-4,TRBV6-5,.,TGTGCCAGCAGTTCCGAAGGGGTTACTAATGAAAAACTGTTTTTT,CASSSEGVTNEKLFF
.,TRBJ1-1,TRBV5-4,.,TGTGCCAGCAGCCGGGGACTGAAAGCTTTCTTT,CASSRGLKAFF
TRBD2,TRBJ2-7,TRBV13,.,TGTGCCAGCAGCTATAGCGGGGGGGTAACCTACGAGCAGTACTTC,CASSYSGGVTYEQYF
.,TRBJ2-3,TRBV6-6,.,TGTGCCAGCAGTTACTCGATAAATGGGTATACGCAGTATTTT,CASSYSINGYTQYF
.,TRBJ1-1,TRBV9,once,TGTGCCAGCAGCGGTAATAGTGAAGCTTTCTTT,CASSGNSEAFF
TRBD2,TRBJ2-3,TRBV5-1,.,TGCGCCAGCACAGGACTAGCGGGGATGGATACGCAGTATTTT,CASTGLAGMDTQYF
.,TRBJ2-3,TRBV2,once,TGTGCCAGCAGTGCGGACACGGACGAGCAGTATTTT,CASSADTDEQYF
.,TRBJ1-1,TRBV5-1,.,TGCGCCAGCAGCACCAGCCCCGGCACTGAAGCTTTCTTT,CASSTSPGTEAFF
.,TRBJ2-1,TRBV7-9,once,TGTGCCAGCAGCTCCCCGAGCGGAAGCTCCTACAATGAGCAGTTCTTC,CASSSPSGSSYNEQFF
.,TRBJ1-6,TRBV5-1,.,TGCGCCAGCAGCGTAAATACAGGGTCGAGTTCACCCCTCCACTTT,CASSVNTGSSSPLHF
TRBD1,TRBJ2-2,TRBV2,.,TGTGCCAGCAGGACGAACAGGGGTACCGGGGAGCTGTTTTTT,CASRTNRGTGELFF
.,TRBJ2-5,TRBV28,.,TGTGCCAGCAGTGGCCAATGGACCCAGTACTTC,CASSGQWTQYF
.,TRBJ1-5,TRBV18,.,TGTGCCAGCTCACCAATGGGGGCCGAGCAGCCCCAGCATTTT,CASSPMGAEQPQHF
TRBD2,TRBJ2-7,TRBV27,.,TGTGCCAGCAGTTTATCTGTAGCGGGGGTGTCCTACGAGCAGTACTTC,CASSLSVAGVSYEQYF
.,TRBJ1-2,TRBV30,.,TGTGCCTACACAGGGACCGCTAGGGGTGGCTACACCTTC,CAYTGTARGGYTF
.,TRBJ2-2,TRBV10-1,few,TGCGCCAGCAGTGGGGCCGAGACTAACACCGGGGAGCTGTTTTTT,CASSGAETNTGELFF
.,TRBJ1-6,TRBV10-1,once,TGCGCCAGCAGTGAGGTTATGTGGGAGACAAAGAATTCACCCCTCCACTTT,CASSEVMWETKNSPLHF
.,TRBJ2-5,TRBV7-9,.,TGTGCCAGCAGCTTAGCGGGGGTAAAAGAGACCCAGTACTTC,CASSLAGVKETQYF
.,TRBJ1-1,TRBV5-5,.,TGTGCCAGCAGCTTGTGGGTCAGTTTAGAGGGTTTCTTT,CASSLWVSLEGFF
TRBD2,TRBJ2-1,TRBV15,.,TGTGCCACCAGCAGAGTCCTCACTAGCGGGTACAATGAGCAGTTCTTC,CATSRVLTSGYNEQFF
TRBD1,TRBJ1-4,TRBV18,.,TGTGCCAGCTCACGGGACAGGGGGCGAGAAAAACTGTTTTTT,CASSRDRGREKLFF
.,TRBJ1-5,TRBV2,few,TGTGCCAGCAGCGATACAGGGATTCAGCCCCAGCATTTT,CASSDTGIQPQHF
.,TRBJ1-1,TRBV10-2,.,TGCGCCAGCAGTGAATGGAGGGGTTCGTACACTGAAGCTTTCTTT,CASSEWRGSYTEAFF
TRBD1,TRBJ2-5,TRBV5-1,once,TGCGCCAGCAGCTTGGGGACAGGCCAAGAGACCCAGTACTTC,CASSLGTGQETQYF
.,TRBJ1-1,TRBV19,few,TGTGCCAGTAGTCTCTCCTCCAGGGCAGAAGCTTTCTTT,CASSLSSRAEAFF
.,TRBJ2-3,TRBV7-2,once,TGTGCCAGCAGCGGAAGACTAGTCGATACGCAGTATTTT,CASSGRLVDTQYF
.,TRBJ2-1,TRBV5-5,.,TGTGCCAGCAGCTTGGGTTGGGGCAGGACCTACAATGAGCAGTTCTTC,CASSLGWGRTYNEQFF
TRBD2,TRBJ2-1,TRBV19,.,TGTGCCAGTAGGGGACTAGCCGCTACGGGTGAGCAGTTCTTC,CASRGLAATGEQFF
TRBD2,TRBJ2-7,TRBV4-1,.,TGCGCCAGCACCCCCCCCGGGGCGGGAGTCACCGAGCAGTACTTC,CASTPPGAGVTEQYF
TRBD1,TRBJ2-5,TRBV6-6,.,TGTGCCAGCAGAGGGGGCGGGGAGACCCAGTACTTC,CASRGGGETQYF
.,TRBJ2-3,TRBV11-2,.,TGTGCCAGCAGTCTCACACAGTCATCTAGCACAGATACGCAGTATTTT,CASSLTQSSSTDTQYF
.,TRBJ2-5,TRBV7-8,.,TGTGCCAGCAGCTTAACAGACCAAGAGACCCAGTACTTC,CASSLTDQETQYF
.,TRBJ1-5,TRBV6-1,once,TGTGCCAGCATGCCGCTCAGTATGAGCAATCAGCCCCAGCATTTT,CASMPLSMSNQPQHF
TRBD1,TRBJ1-2,TRBV29-1,once,TGCAGCGTTGAAAGGGACAGGGGTGGCTACACCTTC,CSVERDRGGYTF
.,TRBJ1-2,TRBV6-5,.,TGTGCCAGCAGTTACGAGGGTCAGGGTAAAGGTGGCTACACCTTC,CASSYEGQGKGGYTF
.,TRBJ1-6,TRBV5-1,.,TGCGCCAGCAGCTTGAGCTTCAATTCACCCCTCCACTTT,CASSLSFNSPLHF
TRBD1,TRBJ2-3,TRBV7-9,.,TGTGCCAGCAGCCCCCAGGGGGCAACTCCCACAGATACGCAGTATTTT,CASSPQGATPTDTQYF
.,TRBJ2-2,TRBV6-5,.,TGTGCCAGCAGCAGGACTGGGACCGGGGAGCTGTTTTTT,CASSRTGTGELFF
TRBD1,TRBJ2-1,TRBV28,.,TGTGCCAGCAGTAAAGGGGGACAGGGATCTGAGCAGTTCTTC,CASSKGGQGSEQFF
.,TRBJ2-3,TRBV5-1,.,TGCGCCAGCAGGGAATGGGCGGGCACAGATACGCAGTATTTT,CASREWAGTDTQYF